The present entry profiles one T cell receptor beta chain with its context. These data come from a study of blood T cell repertoires in COVID-19. The overall study: T cells, B-cell-depleted T cells, or PBMCs provided the cDNA or gDNA that served as material.

The CDR3 covers 15 residues. V lost 0 bases to trimming and J lost 6 bases; unmatched junction nucleotides: 5. Germline-derived CDR1 and CDR2 are KGHSH and LQKENI. As processed by the authors: From reference gene primer amplification, estimates of nucleated cell counts were derived. Data came from immunoSEQ multiplex PCR; TCRdb stores just in-frame clones and leaves some out. The V and J calls and clone size are taken from that table; D and trimming were inferred from the DNA. Seen here are about 150,000 clones, 83% observed once, and the top ten hold about 1.9%. Sequences were obtained from peripheral blood. The receptor was isolated from a woman older than 75 with acute or convalescent COVID-19. The gene calls are TRBV18 and TRBJ2-5; 9 bases match TRBD1. CDR3 region: CASSPPSGQGQTQYF. Written as DNA, the CDR3 is TGTGCCAGCTCACCACCCTCGGGACAGGGTCAGACCCAGTACTTC.